The 14 T cell receptor beta chains listed next were all sequenced from one sample in a study of control samples from healthy donors and cancer patients. Measured with immunoSEQ multiplex PCR; TCRdb has only the in-frame clones, and not every one. The data contain tens of thousands of clones, 80% to 95% of them singletons. The source material was PBMCs. The receptors originated from a woman aged 40-49 years with lung cancer.

The genes are TRBV19 and TRBJ1-6, with D maybe TRBD1 (6 bases). Germline CDR1 is LNHDA and CDR2 is SQIVND (reference sequence). CDR3 length: 18 residues. With 4 bases removed from V and 7 bases from J, the gap between germline ends came to 23 bases. CDR3: CASSTRDMGPWSNSPLHF. In DNA form, the CDR3 reads TGTGCCAGTAGTACCCGGGACATGGGCCCCTGGTCCAATTCACCCCTCCACTTT.

The chain has TRBV5-8 and TRBJ1-1; no definite D call. Trimming took off 5 bases at V and 11 bases at J, with 10 bases between the two ends. The CDR3 has 10 residues. The germline V gene has CDR1 SGHTS and CDR2 YDEGEE. CDR3 amino acids: CASRRIDAFF. The CDR3 nucleotides are TGTGCCAGCAGACGCATTGACGCTTTCTTT.

This rearrangement joins TRBV6-5 to TRBJ1-2; unclear D gene. The CDR3 is 12 amino acids. The V end lost 8 bases, the J end lost 8 bases, and 15 bases lay between the germline ends. CDR1 MNHEY and CDR2 SVGAGI come from the germline V gene. For the CDR3, the DNA is TGTGCCAGCTTGAGGTGGGAGGACGGCTACACCTTC. Protein sequence: CASLRWEDGYTF.

J is TRBJ1-4 and V is TRBV25-1, with D perhaps matching TRBD1 (6 bases). CDR3 size: 17 residues. Germline assignment: CDR1 MGHDK and CDR2 SYGVNS. Trimming left V 1 base short and J 2 bases short, with 14 bases between. CDR3 amino acids: CASSESLIRGTNEKLFF. The CDR3 bases are TGTGCCAGCAGTGAATCCTTAATCAGGGGTACTAATGAAAAACTGTTTTTT.

The V and J genes are TRBV3-1 (or the pseudogene TRBV3-2) and TRBJ2-2, with 7 bases aligning to TRBD1. The germline V gene encodes CDR1 LGHDT and CDR2 YNNKEL (reference sequence). Losses at the gene ends were 4 bases for V and 3 bases for J; bases not matched to a gene: 2. The CDR3 contains 14 residues. CDR3 in amino acids: CASSPGQYTGELFF. CDR3 nucleotide sequence: TGTGCCAGCAGCCCGGGACAGTACACCGGGGAGCTGTTTTTT.

This sequence joins TRBV11-3 and TRBJ2-3, with 8 positions matching TRBD1. CDR1 and CDR2 from the germline V gene are SGHNT and YENEEA. The CDR3 is 16 residues long. V shed 4 bases, J shed 7 bases, and the junction held 13 bases outside the gene matches. The CDR3 nucleotides read TGTGCCAGCAGCTACTCCAGGGGGCGTTTAGGGAATACGCAGTATTTT. It encodes CASSYSRGRLGNTQYF.

This clone was recorded only once. The chain links TRBV3-1 (or the pseudogene TRBV3-2) to TRBJ1-1; D gene unclear. CDR3 length: 12 residues. Trimming cost V 4 bases and J 2 bases, with 5 bases left between them. The germline gives CDR1 LGHDT, CDR2 YNNKEL (reference sequence). Here the CDR3 reads CASSPSNTEAFF. The CDR3 region has the DNA TGTGCCAGCAGCCCTTCAAACACTGAAGCTTTCTTT.

The chain links TRBV7-2 to TRBJ2-2, with TRBD2 matching over 10 bases. With 4 bases clipped from V and 6 bases from J, the junction kept 14 bases outside the gene matches. The CDR3 is 18 residues long. Germline lookup yields CDR1 SGHTA and CDR2 FQGNSA. CDR3 bases: TGTGCCAGCAGCTCCACGCGAGCGGGGGGGCCGGTCTCCGGGGAGCTGTTTTTT. The encoded protein is CASSSTRAGGPVSGELFF.

The genes are TRBV4-1 and TRBJ1-2; tentative D call: TRBD1 (5 bases). CDR1 is MGHRA and CDR2 is YSYEKL in the germline V gene. The CDR3 contains 14 residues. The ends were cut back, 0 bases at V and 8 bases at J, with 13 bases in the middle. The CDR3 region is CASSQDQQAGGYTF. Here the CDR3 DNA reads TGCGCCAGCAGCCAAGATCAACAGGCAGGGGGCTACACCTTC.

CDR3 sequence: CASSHVNEQYF. The CDR3 DNA sequence: TGTGCCAGCAGCCATGTCAACGAGCAGTACTTC. The rearrangement uses TRBV3-1 (or the pseudogene TRBV3-2) and TRBJ2-7; D is uncertain. In germline, CDR1 is LGHDT, CDR2 YNNKEL (reference sequence). CDR3 length equals 11 residues. V was clipped by 3 bases and J by 5 bases, with 5 bases between them.

The rearrangement uses TRBV6-6 and TRBJ1-3, with a possible D match to TRBD1 (5 bases). V was cut by 6 bases and J by 3 bases, with 12 bases left in between. Per germline, CDR1 MNHNY and CDR2 SVGAGI (reference sequence). There are 14 residues in the CDR3. The CDR3 here is CASRQTEVGNTIYF. In nucleotides, the CDR3 is TGTGCCAGCAGACAGACAGAAGTTGGAAACACCATATATTTT.

The chain has TRBV5-6 and TRBJ1-1; D unclear. The V end was cut by 4 bases, the J end by 2 bases, with 18 bases between. The CDR3 consists of 16 residues. Germline V gene lookup returns CDR1 SGHDT and CDR2 YYEEEE. As DNA, the CDR3 is TGTGCCAGCAGCCCTTTCATATTCATCCGTAACACTGAAGCTTTCTTT. Protein sequence: CASSPFIFIRNTEAFF.

The chain has TRBV19 and TRBJ2-7; D is perhaps TRBD1 or TRBD2 (5 bases each). CDR3 size: 15 residues. Germline V lookup: CDR1 LNHDA, CDR2 SQIVND (reference sequence). V shed 7 bases and J shed 2 bases, with 18 bases lying between them. The CDR3: CASMGPGSPPYEQYF. CDR3 DNA sequence: TGTGCCAGTATGGGACCCGGGTCTCCCCCCTACGAGCAGTACTTC.

This chain uses TRBV19 with TRBJ2-5; 8 positions agree with TRBD1. The CDR3 loop spans 11 amino acids. The ends lost 9 bases at V and 7 bases at J; junction bases unmatched: 4. Germline CDR1 reads LNHDA; CDR2 reads SQIVND (reference sequence). CDR3 region: CASDRGGTQYF. CDR3 nucleotide sequence: TGTGCCAGCGACAGGGGTGGGACCCAGTACTTC.